A single T cell receptor beta chain is shown here with its context. Its matching antigen is unknown. The study amplified TCR beta CDR3 regions using RNA transcripts. HTBI-primed RT-PCR formed the first round, and a multiplex PCR formed the second. Each CDR3 protein is one row after TCRdb ran MiXCR on the multiplex PCR reads. The sample has fewer than 650,000 distinct CDR3 sequences, about 20% seen once. This sample is drawn from a study of Graves' ophthalmopathy and Graves' hyperthyroidism. Study-wide results and caveats: Blood also carried most expanded thyroid clonotypes exceeding 0.001 frequency.

Physicians reached a diagnosis by relying on clinical symptoms, serum thyroxine, TRAb, thyroid ultrasound and orbital computed tomography. The V end was cut by 2 bases, the J end by 3 bases, with 19 bases between. CDR1 DFQATT and CDR2 SNEGSKA come from the germline V gene (reference sequence). The CDR3 runs to 16 residues. The sequence was collected from a woman aged 18 to 35 with stable Graves' hyperthyroidism. Some clones in this sample may be carry-over from other donors' samples. The specimen sequenced was peripheral blood. The chain couples TRBV20-1 to TRBJ1-2; tentative D call: TRBD1 (5 bases). CDR3 nucleotides: TGCAGTGCTAGAACTAGGATCGTTGGGGGGGACTATGGCTACACCTTC. As protein: CSARTRIVGGDYGYTF.